The T cell receptor (beta chain) described here comes from a study of blood T cells in healthy people across ages (dated by TCRdb to between 2014 and 2017). In the study overall: In model experiments, template switching captured about one uniquely barcoded TCR beta cDNA molecule for every two T cells. To track age-related changes in TCR beta repertoire diversity, the study relied on deep sequencing normalized with unique cDNA molecular identifiers. Donors were grouped into four age groups: young (average roughly 15 years), middle-aged (over 35), aged (about 59) and long-lived (82). Using the same blood draw, the study looked at two additional independent replicas of 1 million unique cDNA reads for two donors, one aged 18 to 30 and the other aged 80 or older. The research as a whole found: As age increased, observed TCR beta diversity per million T cells dropped in a roughly linear way, and a significant reduction was already evident by age 40. Compared with the aged group, the long-lived group had more naive CD4+ T cells, fewer expanded clones and increased TCR diversity, suggesting age selection. Total diversity estimates from one million sequenced T cells were considered lower bounds and underestimates. The percentage of naive T cells measured by flow cytometry correlated strongly with observed TCR beta diversity. The CMV infection status of donors was not known, potentially confounding age-related changes in expanded clonotypes. Conclusive comparison of naive and antigen-experienced compartments was prevented by the profiling of bulk unsorted PBMCs.

Libraries were made using 5' RACE. Instrument on record: Illumina HiSeq 2500. A second PCR of about 6 to 11 cycles was performed with a sample-barcoded 5' primer and a J-beta primer mix. A template-switch 5' adaptor carrying 12 random nucleotides introduced a unique molecular identifier onto each TCR beta cDNA molecule. Each sample yielded at least 2.5 million CDR3-containing paired-end reads. The Mint cDNA synthesis kit, primed by a TRBC-specific oligonucleotide, was used to synthesize first-strand cDNA from all RNA. All cDNA was treated with uracil-DNA glycosylase and then went through a first 18-cycle PCR with the universal primers M1SS and BC2_uni_R. The original pipeline was this. Each sample was normalized by randomly selecting 1 million high-quality reads, each carrying a distinct molecular identifier. Reads with shared molecular identifiers were discarded instead of being binned into consensus sequences. MiTCR, set to a Q25 quality threshold and the strictest error-elimination algorithm, was used for CDR3 identification, clonotype clustering and error correction. A nonparametric unseen species model with Euler transformation was used to estimate lower-bound total TCR beta diversity. Using fastp trimming at Q25 and MiXCR clonotype assembly, TCRdb reanalyzed the public sequencing data and kept in-frame beta chains. Here each entry gathers all rows of one CDR3 protein and keeps the most common genes and DNA. The V and J calls here are based on TCRdb, not the publication. The sample table lists roughly 1,000,000 distinct CDR3 sequences, under 30% of them with a count of one. The ten biggest clones cover about 0.69% of the sample.

A word on this clonotype: The antigen it binds to is not known. No quality values exist for individual bases; no much larger clone is one base distant.

Donors were around 37 systemically healthy Caucasian individuals from Russia aged roughly 6 to 90 years. Approximately 11 milliliters of peripheral blood were drawn from each donor into EDTA-treated Vacutainer tubes. Ficoll-Paque density-gradient centrifugation was used to isolate PBMCs, with at least 6.5 million per sample. Trizol reagent was used to extract total RNA from PBMCs, with at least 5 micrograms per sample. For every donor, an aliquot of PBMCs went through flow cytometry to measure the percentages of naive CD45RAhigh/CD27high T cells. The same sample was also used in a study of T cells of mothers and their children. The second publication reports: The donors were nine systemically healthy Caucasian individuals, made up of three mothers and their six children. cDNA synthesis consumed the entire amount of extracted RNA, loaded at approximately 1.4 ug RNA in each 15 ul reaction. In the second PCR, the M1S primer introduced both the sample barcodes and 2-4 random nucleotides. Over 8 million TCR beta CDR3 reads came from each mother, compared with some 3 million reads from each child. Thymic selection similarly shapes TCR recombination output in related and unrelated pairs, with minor effect from inherited differences. Related mother-child pairs always showed normalized repertoire overlap that was slightly higher than in unrelated mother-child pairs, though the difference was never significant. Persistent microchimeric T cell clones were not detected, at a sensitivity of approximately 93 clones per million clonotypes. In the study, deep NGS was used to compare the TCR beta repertoires of mothers and children, and features distinguishing related mother-child pairs from unrelated individuals were sought. Mothers averaged about 40 +/- 4 years of age and children averaged roughly 11 +/- 4 years. After adapter ligation was performed with NEBNext reagents, the libraries were sequenced on an Illumina HiSeq 2000 with 100+100 nt paired-end reads. To prevent cross-contamination, the mother and child libraries were prepared one month apart and sequenced in separate runs. For each donor, between roughly 500,000 and 2,300,000 distinct TCR beta clonotypes were identified. Naive TCR beta clonotypes were estimated from low-frequency clonotypes matched to each donor's FACS-determined naive share, without sorting.

Sequences were obtained from blood. This TCR came from a girl aged 2-10 years in good health.

The DNA reads TGTGCCATCAGTGACCCACTAGCGGGAGGGCCCGCCTACGAGCAGTACTTC. Its protein product is CAISDPLAGGPAYEQYF. The chain joins TRBV10-3 to TRBJ2-7; TRBD2 agrees with 13 junctional bases. Counted from cysteine to phenylalanine, this CDR3 has 17 amino acids. Only CDR3 DNA remains: 51 bases, in frame from the first base. From the germline V gene, CDR1 is ENHRY and CDR2 is SYGVKD. Here V drops 3 bases and J drops 2 bases, and the junction holds 7 bases not matched to any gene.